This T cell receptor beta chain was observed in a study of blood T cell repertoires in COVID-19. Background on the study: Nucleic acid was either cDNA or gDNA, and it came from T cells, B-cell-depleted T cells, or PBMCs.

Germline-derived CDR1 and CDR2 are LGHDT and YNNKEL (reference sequence). The V and J ends lost 3 bases and 13 bases, in that order; junction bases with no gene match: 17. The CDR3 length is 16 residues. This clone was counted only a few times. Clones were read by immunoSEQ multiplex PCR, and TCRdb kept only the in-frame ones, dropping some. The profile shows 250,000 to 300,000 clones, approximately 87% of them singletons. Patients from Seattle were sampled longitudinally, starting during active infection. The sample consisted of peripheral blood. The clonotype comes from a woman younger than 45 with COVID-19, enrolled during active disease. The chain uses TRBV3-1 (or the pseudogene TRBV3-2) and TRBJ2-1; 8 bases align to TRBD2. The CDR3 DNA is TGTGCCAGCAGCCATTCCCTAGGACGGGGGGGCCTCGAACAGTTCTTC. As protein: CASSHSLGRGGLEQFF.